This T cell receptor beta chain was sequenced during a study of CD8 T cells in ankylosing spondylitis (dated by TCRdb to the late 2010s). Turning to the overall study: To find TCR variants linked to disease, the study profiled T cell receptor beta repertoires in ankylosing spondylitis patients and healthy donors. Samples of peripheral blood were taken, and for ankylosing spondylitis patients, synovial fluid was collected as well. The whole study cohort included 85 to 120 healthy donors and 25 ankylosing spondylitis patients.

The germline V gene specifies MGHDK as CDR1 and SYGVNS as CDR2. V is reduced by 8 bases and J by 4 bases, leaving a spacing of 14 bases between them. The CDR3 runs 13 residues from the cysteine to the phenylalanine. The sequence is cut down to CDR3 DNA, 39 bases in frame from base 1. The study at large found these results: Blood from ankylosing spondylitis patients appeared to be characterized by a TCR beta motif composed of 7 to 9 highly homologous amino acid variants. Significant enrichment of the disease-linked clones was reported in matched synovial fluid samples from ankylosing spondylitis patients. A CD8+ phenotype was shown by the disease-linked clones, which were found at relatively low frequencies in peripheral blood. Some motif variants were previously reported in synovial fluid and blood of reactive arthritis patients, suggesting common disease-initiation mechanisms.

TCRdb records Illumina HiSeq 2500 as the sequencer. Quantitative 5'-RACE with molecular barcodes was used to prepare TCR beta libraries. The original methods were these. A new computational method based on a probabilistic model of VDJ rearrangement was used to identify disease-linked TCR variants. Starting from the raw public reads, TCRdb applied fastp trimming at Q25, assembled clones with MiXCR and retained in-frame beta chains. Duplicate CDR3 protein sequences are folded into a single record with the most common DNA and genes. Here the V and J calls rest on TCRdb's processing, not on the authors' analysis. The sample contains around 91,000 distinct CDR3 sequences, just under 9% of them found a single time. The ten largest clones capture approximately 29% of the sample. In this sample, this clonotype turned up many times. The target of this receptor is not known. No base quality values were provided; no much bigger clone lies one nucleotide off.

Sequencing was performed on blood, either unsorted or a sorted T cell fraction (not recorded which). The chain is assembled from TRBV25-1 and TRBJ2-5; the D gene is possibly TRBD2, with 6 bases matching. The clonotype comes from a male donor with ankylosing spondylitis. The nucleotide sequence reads TGTGCCAGCGCCGGGACTTCTCGAGAGACCCAGTACTTC. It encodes CASAGTSRETQYF.